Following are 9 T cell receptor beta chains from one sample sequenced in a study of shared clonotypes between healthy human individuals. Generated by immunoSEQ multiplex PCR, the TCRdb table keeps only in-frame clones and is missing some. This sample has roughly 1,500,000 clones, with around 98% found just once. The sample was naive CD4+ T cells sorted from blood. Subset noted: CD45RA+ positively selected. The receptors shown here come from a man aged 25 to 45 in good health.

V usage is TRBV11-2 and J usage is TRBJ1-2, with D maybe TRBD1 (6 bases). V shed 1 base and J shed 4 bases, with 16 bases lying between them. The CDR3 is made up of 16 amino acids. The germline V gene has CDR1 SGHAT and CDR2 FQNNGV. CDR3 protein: CASSLVFTGRLYGYTF. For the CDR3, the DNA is TGTGCCAGCAGCTTAGTGTTTACAGGGCGTCTCTATGGCTACACCTTC.

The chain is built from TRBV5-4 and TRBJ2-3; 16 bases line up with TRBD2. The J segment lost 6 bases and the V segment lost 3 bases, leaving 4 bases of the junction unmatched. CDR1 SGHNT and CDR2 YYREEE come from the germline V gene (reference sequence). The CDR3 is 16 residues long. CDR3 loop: CASSSPGLAGGDTQYF. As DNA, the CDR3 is TGTGCCAGCAGCTCCCCGGGACTAGCGGGAGGGGATACGCAGTATTTT. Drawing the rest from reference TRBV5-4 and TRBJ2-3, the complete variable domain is ETGVTQSPTHLIKTRGQQVTLRCSSQSGHNTVSWYQQALGQGPQFIFQYYREEENGRGNFPPRFSGLQFPNYSSELNVNALELDDSALYLCASSSPGLAGGDTQYFGPGTRLTVL.

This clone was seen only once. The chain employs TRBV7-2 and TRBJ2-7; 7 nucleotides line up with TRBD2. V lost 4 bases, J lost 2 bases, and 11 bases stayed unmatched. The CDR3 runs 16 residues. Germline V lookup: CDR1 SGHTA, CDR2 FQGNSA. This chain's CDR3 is CASSSPGGSSAYEQYF. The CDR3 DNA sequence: TGTGCCAGCAGCTCTCCGGGCGGGAGTTCCGCCTACGAGCAGTACTTC.

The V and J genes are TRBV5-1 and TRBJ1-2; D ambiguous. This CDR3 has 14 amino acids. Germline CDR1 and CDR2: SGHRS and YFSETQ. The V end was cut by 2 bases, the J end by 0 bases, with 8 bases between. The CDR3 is CASSFAEANYGYTF. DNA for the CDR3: TGCGCCAGCAGCTTCGCAGAAGCTAACTATGGCTACACCTTC.

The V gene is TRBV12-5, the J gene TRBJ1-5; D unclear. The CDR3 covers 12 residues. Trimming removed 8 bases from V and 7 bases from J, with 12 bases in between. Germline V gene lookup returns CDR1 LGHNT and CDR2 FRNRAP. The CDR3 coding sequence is TGTGCTAGTTCTAATCGCGGACAGCCCCAGCATTTT. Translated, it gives CASSNRGQPQHF.

CDR3 bases: TGCGCCAGCAGCTTGACGGCCGGGACTAGCGGGAGCTCCTACGAGCAGTACTTC. It codes for CASSLTAGTSGSSYEQYF. This chain links TRBV5-1 with TRBJ2-7, with 14 bases matching TRBD2. The CDR3 is made up of 18 amino acids. V was clipped by 1 base and J by 0 bases; unmatched bases: 6. Germline CDR1 reads SGHRS; CDR2 reads YFSETQ.

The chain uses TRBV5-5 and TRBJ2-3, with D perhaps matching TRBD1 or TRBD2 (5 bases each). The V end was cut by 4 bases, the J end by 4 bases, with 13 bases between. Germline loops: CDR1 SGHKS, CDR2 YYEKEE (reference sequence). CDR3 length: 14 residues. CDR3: CASSLEGRPDTQYF. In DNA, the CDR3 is TGTGCCAGCAGCCTTGAGGGGCGTCCAGATACGCAGTATTTT.

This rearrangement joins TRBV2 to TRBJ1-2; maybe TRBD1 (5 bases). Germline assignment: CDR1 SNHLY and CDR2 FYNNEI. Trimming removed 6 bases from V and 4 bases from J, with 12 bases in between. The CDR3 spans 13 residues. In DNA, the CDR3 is TGTGCCAGCAGGACCACTGGGGGCTATGGCTACACCTTC. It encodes CASRTTGGYGYTF.

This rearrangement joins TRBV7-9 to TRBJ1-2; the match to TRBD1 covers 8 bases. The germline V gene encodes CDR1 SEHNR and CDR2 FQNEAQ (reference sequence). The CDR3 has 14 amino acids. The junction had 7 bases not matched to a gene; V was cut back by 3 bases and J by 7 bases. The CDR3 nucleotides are TGTGCCAGCAGCTTTTTACAGGGGGAGGCTGGCTACACCTTC. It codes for CASSFLQGEAGYTF.